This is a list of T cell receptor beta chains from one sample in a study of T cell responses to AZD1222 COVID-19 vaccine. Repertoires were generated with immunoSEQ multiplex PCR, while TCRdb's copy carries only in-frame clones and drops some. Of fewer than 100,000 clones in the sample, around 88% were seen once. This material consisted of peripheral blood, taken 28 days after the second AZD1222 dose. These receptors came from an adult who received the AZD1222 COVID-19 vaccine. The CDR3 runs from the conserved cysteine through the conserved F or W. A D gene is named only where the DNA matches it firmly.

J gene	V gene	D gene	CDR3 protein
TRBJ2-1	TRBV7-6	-	CASSLDWSPGNEQFF
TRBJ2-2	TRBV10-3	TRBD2	CAIRGLAGGRAGELFF
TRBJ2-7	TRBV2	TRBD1	CASRNVGTDDYEQYF
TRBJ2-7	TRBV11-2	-	CASSFQGGAGEQYF
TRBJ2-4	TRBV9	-	CASSPTATRNIQYF
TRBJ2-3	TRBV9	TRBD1	CASSVTGTGQADTQYF
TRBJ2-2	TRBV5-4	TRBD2	CASSSRTSGGPANTGELFF
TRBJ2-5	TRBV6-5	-	CASSYGTGYQETQYF
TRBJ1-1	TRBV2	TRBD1	CATRRGGTYTEAFF
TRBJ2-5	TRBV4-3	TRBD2	CASSQTLSGGGETQYF
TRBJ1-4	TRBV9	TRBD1	CASSAPGRGRSNEKLFF
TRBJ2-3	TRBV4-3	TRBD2	CASSQEPSGGYTQYF
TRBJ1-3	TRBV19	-	CASSPDTGRLGNTIYF
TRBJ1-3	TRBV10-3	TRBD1	CAISRDRGGSGNTIYF
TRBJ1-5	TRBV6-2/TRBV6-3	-	CASSYSSGVPPQHF
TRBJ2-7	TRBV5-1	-	CASSFGRLVYEQYF
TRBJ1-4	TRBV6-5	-	CASSLAGQYLF
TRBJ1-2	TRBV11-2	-	CASSLDPGAYPYGYTF
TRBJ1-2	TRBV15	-	CATSRGENYGYTF
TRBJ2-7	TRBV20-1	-	CSAREGNEQYF
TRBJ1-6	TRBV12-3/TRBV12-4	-	CASSLVLGSPLHF
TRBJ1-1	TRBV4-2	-	CASSQTTGPTEAFF
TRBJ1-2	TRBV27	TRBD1	CASTYTQGGYGGYTF
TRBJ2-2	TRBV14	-	CASSQTAELINTGELFF
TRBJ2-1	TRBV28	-	CASTSEGRTQFF